This T cell receptor (beta chain) appears in the sequencing data of a study of control samples from healthy donors and cancer patients. Assay used: immunoSEQ multiplex PCR; TCRdb lists only in-frame clones, some missing. The repertoire holds 70,000 to 100,000 clones, with about nine tenths as singletons. CDR1 is MNHNY, CDR2 SVGAGI, per germline (reference sequence). With 6 bases clipped from V and 0 bases from J, the junction kept 14 bases outside the gene matches. The CDR3 is 19 amino acids. The sample was blood. This receptor was taken from a man in his fifties in good health. V and J are TRBV6-6 and TRBJ1-6; 7 bases align to TRBD1. The CDR3 sequence is CASRRQGRGPSSYNSPLHF. The CDR3 coding sequence is TGTGCCAGCAGGCGACAGGGTAGGGGGCCCAGCTCCTATAATTCACCCCTCCACTTT.